This T cell receptor beta chain is drawn from a study of shared clonotypes between healthy human individuals. The CDR3 totals 14 residues. Germline-derived CDR1 and CDR2 are SGDLS and YYNGEE. The V gene lost 0 bases and the J gene lost 1 base, with 6 bases spanning the gap. CD45RO-negative, CCR7-selected cells formed the naive CD8 fraction, which excluded terminally differentiated effector memory CD45RA+ cells. Adults of Caucasian background living in Nashville, Tennessee made up all donors. A note on this clone: This specimen includes other DNA sequences encoding the same CDR3.

Libraries were prepared by immunoSEQ multiplex PCR; TCRdb keeps only in-frame clonotypes and omits some of them. This table holds some 1,900,000 clones, over 85% found once. This clonotype was sampled from a man between 18 and 35 years old in good health. V is TRBV9 and J is TRBJ2-3; D uncertain. The sample was naive CD8+ T cells sorted from blood. CDR3 bases: TGTGCCAGCAGCGTAGAGTGGGGCACAGATACGCAGTATTTT. Translation: CASSVEWGTDTQYF.